This T cell receptor (beta chain) appears in the sequencing data of a study of control samples from healthy donors and cancer patients. Data came from immunoSEQ multiplex PCR; TCRdb stores just in-frame clones and leaves some out. This sample yields approximately 150,000 clones, of which 75% to 95% are seen a single time; more than 6.5% belongs to the top ten. This CDR3 is built from 13 residues. Trimming stripped 4 bases from V and 2 bases from J, with 10 bases between. The germline V gene has CDR1 SGHNT and CDR2 YYREEE (reference sequence). The TCR sequence derives from a man aged 18 to 30 in good health. V is TRBV5-4 and J is TRBJ2-7; D call uncertain. The material sequenced was blood. CDR3 sequence: CASSPGPPYEQYF. DNA for the CDR3: TGTGCCAGCAGCCCCGGACCCCCCTACGAGCAGTACTTC.